A single sample is the source of the 30 T cell receptor beta chains below, sequenced in a study of blood T cell repertoires in COVID-19. Profiled with immunoSEQ multiplex PCR; TCRdb holds only in-frame clones, not every one. The table has 300,000 to 350,000 clones, 75% to 90% seen once; the top ten hold more than 2%. The sample taken for sequencing was peripheral blood. Source of these receptors: a man between 18 and 29 years old with active or convalescent COVID-19.

This clone was recorded only once. The gene calls are TRBV11-2 and TRBJ2-1, with TRBD2 identical over 12 bases. Germline CDR1 SGHAT, CDR2 FQNNGV. With V trimmed by 1 base and J by 8 bases, 6 bases remained unmatched. This CDR3 region has 16 residues. The CDR3 nucleotides read TGTGCCAGCAGCTTAGTTCTAGCGGGAGGGGACGATGAGCAGTTCTTC. It yields the protein CASSLVLAGGDDEQFF.

This sequence joins TRBV5-1 and TRBJ2-3; 7 bases fit TRBD2. CDR1 is SGHRS, CDR2 YFSETQ, per germline. After removal of 5 bases from V and 0 bases from J, the junction contained 12 bases not matched to a gene. CDR3 length equals 17 residues. The CDR3 coding sequence is TGCGCCAGCAGACCCACCCCGGCTAGCGGTAGCACAGATACGCAGTATTTT. Protein product: CASRPTPASGSTDTQYF.

This chain joins TRBV27 and TRBJ1-5, with D possibly TRBD1 on 5 matching bases. The V end was cut by 3 bases, the J end by 3 bases, with 9 bases between. CDR1 MNHEY and CDR2 SMNVEV come from the germline V gene (reference sequence). The CDR3 is made up of 14 amino acids. The CDR3 reads CASSLQGPNQPQHF. Written as DNA, the CDR3 is TGTGCCAGCAGTTTGCAGGGTCCCAATCAGCCCCAGCATTTT.

The chain recombines TRBV4-3 with TRBJ2-1; D call uncertain. The germline V and J ends were trimmed by 0 bases and 0 bases, with 6 bases remaining between them. Germline CDR1 reads LGHNA; CDR2 reads YSLEER. The CDR3 loop spans 15 amino acids. CDR3 sequence: CASSQEPSSYNEQFF. The CDR3 DNA sequence: TGCGCCAGCAGCCAAGAACCTAGCTCCTACAATGAGCAGTTCTTC.

The CDR3 loop reads CASRGQVDEQYF. The CDR3 DNA follows: TGTGCCAGCAGGGGACAGGTGGACGAGCAGTACTTC. This chain joins TRBV7-9 and TRBJ2-7, with 8 bases fitting TRBD1. Trimming took 6 bases from V and 5 from J; bases not matched to a gene: 3. The CDR3 length is 12 residues. Germline CDR1 is SEHNR and CDR2 is FQNEAQ (reference sequence).

V gene TRBV6-1 combines with J gene TRBJ2-7; 12 bases match TRBD1. V shed 0 bases and J 4 bases; nucleotides not matched to a gene: 7. The CDR3 totals 17 residues. Germline CDR1 and CDR2: MNHNS and SASEGT. CDR3 in DNA: TGTGCCAGCAGTGAAGCGACCAAGGGACAGGGGGCTTACGAGCAGTACTTC. As protein: CASSEATKGQGAYEQYF.

This sequence joins TRBV29-1 and TRBJ2-7; TRBD2 is a possible D gene (7 bases). The CDR3 is 13 residues long. V was shortened by 6 bases and J by 1 base, with 13 bases between the two germline ends. Germline CDR1 SQVTM, CDR2 ANQGSEA. The CDR3 coding sequence is TGCAGCGTACAAAGGGGGGGTTCCTACGAGCAGTACTTC. This translates into CSVQRGGSYEQYF.

The genes are TRBV6-6 and TRBJ1-6; TRBD1 might be the D (6 bases). This CDR3 contains 15 residues. Germline CDR1 and CDR2: MNHNY and SVGAGI (reference sequence). V was pared by 0 bases and J by 7 bases, with 10 bases between. The CDR3 protein is CASSYSPGQNSPLHF. CDR3 sequence (DNA): TGTGCCAGCAGTTACTCACCAGGACAGAATTCACCCCTCCACTTT.

The rearrangement uses TRBV25-1 and TRBJ1-2; D remains ambiguous. V dropped 3 bases and J dropped 1 base, with 9 bases sitting between them. The germline CDR1 and CDR2 sequences are MGHDK and SYGVNS. The CDR3 spans 14 residues. Written as DNA, the CDR3 is TGTGCCAGCAGTGATACGGGGAGTAACTATGGCTACACCTTC. It encodes CASSDTGSNYGYTF.

The CDR3 region has the DNA TGTGCCAGCAGCTTAGCGCCTACTAGCGCCTCCTACGAGCAGTACTTC. Its protein product is CASSLAPTSASYEQYF. The chain uses TRBV7-2 and TRBJ2-7; 7 nucleotides line up with TRBD2. J was trimmed by 0 bases and V by 0 bases; bases with no gene match: 5. The CDR3 contains 16 residues. Looked up from germline, CDR1 is SGHTA and CDR2 is FQGNSA.

The gene calls are TRBV5-1 and TRBJ2-7; TRBD1 agrees at 8 bases. CDR3 size: 14 residues. Germline CDR1 is SGHRS and CDR2 is YFSETQ. With V trimmed by 4 bases and J by 6 bases, 9 bases remained unmatched. The CDR3 DNA is TGCGCCAGCAGCACCGGACAGGGAGACGGCGAGCAGTACTTC. It is translated as CASSTGQGDGEQYF.

The chain carries TRBV3-1 (or the pseudogene TRBV3-2) and TRBJ1-4; 8 positions match TRBD1. Germline CDR1 reads LGHDT; CDR2 reads YNNKEL (reference sequence). The trim removed 1 base at V and 5 bases at J, leaving 6 bases unmatched. The CDR3 runs 16 residues. The CDR3 reads CASSQVWTGWNEKLFF. The DNA for the CDR3 is TGTGCCAGCAGCCAAGTCTGGACAGGGTGGAATGAAAAACTGTTTTTT.

The J gene is TRBJ2-1, the V gene TRBV3-1 (or the pseudogene TRBV3-2), with 9 bases that match TRBD1. This CDR3 region has 15 residues. V trimming: 5 bases; J trimming: 4 bases; junction bases outside the gene matches: 6. Per the germline V gene, CDR1 is LGHDT and CDR2 is YNNKEL (reference sequence). The CDR3 loop is CASSGRDREYNEQFF. CDR3 DNA sequence: TGTGCCAGCAGCGGCCGGGACAGGGAATACAATGAGCAGTTCTTC.

The rearrangement uses TRBV7-6 and TRBJ1-5; D unresolved. Trimming took off 7 bases at V and 1 base at J, with 17 bases between the two ends. Germline lookup yields CDR1 SGHVS and CDR2 FNYEAQ. This CDR3 has 16 residues. In DNA form, the CDR3 reads TGTGCCAGCACCGAGGAGGCCCCCCCAAGCAATCAGCCCCAGCATTTT. It is translated as CASTEEAPPSNQPQHF.

In its sample, this clone was seen a few times. This chain links TRBV7-9 with TRBJ1-5; a possible D gene is TRBD1 (5 bases). The V end was cut by 2 bases, the J end by 7 bases, with 12 bases between. CDR1 and CDR2 from the germline V gene are SEHNR and FQNEAQ (reference sequence). This CDR3 is 14 amino acids long. CDR3 nucleotides: TGTGCCAGCAGCTTACAGGGTACTGCCCAGCCCCAGCATTTT. It specifies CASSLQGTAQPQHF.

The chain is built from TRBV4-3 and TRBJ2-1; D possibly corresponds to TRBD2 (7 bases). The CDR3 length is 17 residues. Germline assignment: CDR1 LGHNA and CDR2 YSLEER. Trimming took 0 bases from V and 6 from J, leaving 18 bases between them. CDR3: CASSQDLGGGPFNEQFF. The CDR3 DNA follows: TGCGCCAGCAGCCAAGATCTTGGGGGGGGGCCCTTCAATGAGCAGTTCTTC.

CDR3: CASSSYRVDIQYF. In DNA, the CDR3 is TGTGCCAGCAGTTCGTACAGGGTCGACATTCAGTACTTC. The chain recombines TRBV28 with TRBJ2-4; D might be TRBD1 (6 bases). This CDR3 has 13 amino acids. The V gene lost 4 bases and the J gene lost 8 bases, with 12 bases spanning the gap. Germline loops: CDR1 MDHEN, CDR2 SYDVKM. Supplemented by reference TRBV28 and TRBJ2-4, the full variable domain reads DVKVTQSSRYLVKRTGEKVFLECVQDMDHENMFWYRQDPGLGLRLIYFSYDVKMKEKGDIPEGYSVSREKKERFSLILESASTNQTSMYLCASSSYRVDIQYFGAGTRLSVL.

This chain uses TRBV5-1 with TRBJ1-1, with D hard to call. V was trimmed by 1 base and J by 1 base, leaving 8 bases between them. The CDR3 spans 14 residues. Germline V lookup: CDR1 SGHRS, CDR2 YFSETQ. DNA of the CDR3: TGCGCCAGCAGCTTGACAGTTCAGAACACTGAAGCTTTCTTT. This codes for CASSLTVQNTEAFF. The complete variable domain, with remaining parts taken from reference TRBV5-1 and TRBJ1-1, reads KAGVTQTPRYLIKTRGQQVTLSCSPISGHRSVSWYQQTPGQGLQFLFEYFSETQRNKGNFPGRFSGRQFSNSRSEMNVSTLELGDSALYLCASSLTVQNTEAFFGQGTRLTVV.

V and J are TRBV18 and TRBJ1-1, with TRBD1 as a possible D gene (5 bases). Germline assignment: CDR1 KGHSH and CDR2 LQKENI. This CDR3 is built from 15 residues. Trimming pared 1 base from V and 7 bases from J, leaving 16 bases between. CDR3 protein: CASSPHADPGGEAFF. The CDR3 DNA reads TGTGCCAGCTCACCACACGCGGACCCCGGGGGTGAAGCTTTCTTT.

The chain uses TRBV4-1 and TRBJ1-1; D is possibly TRBD1 (6 bases). CDR1 is MGHRA, CDR2 YSYEKL, per germline. Trimming took off 0 bases at V and 3 bases at J, with 11 bases between the two ends. The CDR3 length is 15 residues. The CDR3 region is CASSQDQGSHTEAFF. CDR3 nucleotide sequence: TGCGCCAGCAGCCAAGATCAGGGGTCGCACACTGAAGCTTTCTTT.

This chain joins TRBV7-7 and TRBJ2-2, with 13 bases aligning to TRBD2. Germline V gene lookup returns CDR1 SSHAT and CDR2 FNYEAQ (reference sequence). J gave up 3 bases and V 5 bases, and 3 bases lay outside the gene matches. The CDR3 runs 16 residues. The DNA for the CDR3 is TGTGCCAGCAGCACTAGCGGGGGGGCCTACACCGGGGAGCTGTTTTTT. Its translation: CASSTSGGAYTGELFF.

The chain links TRBV27 to TRBJ1-1; 10 bases are shared with TRBD1. CDR1 and CDR2 (germline): MNHEY, SMNVEV (reference sequence). The CDR3 length is 17 residues. V lost 3 bases, J lost 1 base, and 8 bases stayed unmatched. CDR3 protein: CASSLTGGLFWNTEAFF. The CDR3 region has the DNA TGTGCCAGCAGTTTGACAGGGGGCTTGTTTTGGAACACTGAAGCTTTCTTT.

This chain joins TRBV14 and TRBJ2-5; perhaps TRBD1 as D (5 bases). V was cut by 3 bases and J by 3 bases, with 20 bases left in between. This CDR3 has 17 amino acids. The germline V gene encodes CDR1 SGHDN and CDR2 FVKESK. The chain's CDR3 is CASSHGWGQPLEETQYF. The CDR3, as DNA: TGTGCCAGCAGCCATGGCTGGGGCCAACCCCTGGAAGAGACCCAGTACTTC.

The V call is TRBV28, the J call TRBJ1-1, with TRBD1 matching 8 bases. The germline V gene has CDR1 MDHEN and CDR2 SYDVKM. After removal of 6 bases from V and 8 bases from J, the junction contained 14 bases not matched to a gene. The CDR3 is 15 amino acids. The CDR3 here is CASRNYRDRRVEAFF. DNA for the CDR3: TGTGCCAGCAGGAATTACCGGGACAGGCGTGTAGAAGCTTTCTTT.

The gene calls are TRBV18 and TRBJ2-7, with 7 bases matching TRBD2. The CDR3 contains 18 residues. V trimming: 2 bases; J trimming: 5 bases; junction bases outside the gene matches: 18. Germline CDR1 KGHSH, CDR2 LQKENI. The CDR3 coding sequence is TGTGCCAGCTCACCAAGCCTGGGGGTGCGGGCGGGAGCCCACGAGCAGTACTTC. It encodes CASSPSLGVRAGAHEQYF. The full variable domain, in which reference TRBV18 and TRBJ2-7 provide the parts outside the CDR3, is NAGVMQNPRHLVRRRGQEARLRCSPMKGHSHVYWYRQLPEEGLKFMVYLQKENIIDESGMPKERFSAEFPKEGPSILRIQQVVRGDSAAYFCASSPSLGVRAGAHEQYFGPGTRLTVT.

The chain joins TRBV6-5 to TRBJ2-7, with 10 bases matching TRBD1. Germline CDR1 is MNHEY and CDR2 is SVGAGI. The CDR3 is made up of 12 amino acids. Unmatched junction bases numbered 3, after V lost 8 bases and J lost 5 bases. DNA of the CDR3: TGTGCCAGCGAAGGACAGGGGGACGAGCAGTACTTC. This sequence encodes CASEGQGDEQYF.

The rearrangement joins TRBV6-5 to TRBJ1-2, with unresolved D. Germline V gene sequence: CDR1 MNHEY, CDR2 SVGAGI. The V gene lost 6 bases and the J gene lost 6 bases, with 20 bases spanning the gap. The CDR3 length is 15 residues. CDR3 residues: CASRPPVGVYHGYTF. In nucleotides, the CDR3 is TGTGCCAGCAGACCCCCCGTGGGAGTATATCATGGCTACACCTTC.

This rearrangement joins TRBV5-8 to TRBJ2-3; D uncertain. CDR3 length equals 11 residues. V lost 4 bases and J lost 6, with 6 bases in between. Germline-derived CDR1 and CDR2 are SGHTS and YDEGEE. CDR3: CASSTEDTQYF. In nucleotides, the CDR3 is TGTGCCAGCAGCACAGAGGATACGCAGTATTTT.

Here the CDR3 reads CASSSTTGEQYF. CDR3 in DNA: TGTGCCAGCAGCTCCACCACAGGCGAGCAGTACTTC. J is TRBJ2-7 and V is TRBV11-3; perhaps TRBD1 as D (5 bases). Germline V gene data show CDR1 as SGHNT and CDR2 as YENEEA. Trimming pared 4 bases from V and 6 bases from J, leaving 10 bases between. The length of the CDR3 is 12 residues.

This clone has just one count. The chain is built from TRBV4-2 and TRBJ2-7; 7 nucleotides match TRBD2. This CDR3 region has 16 residues. V was pared by 2 bases and J by 0 bases, with 7 bases of the junction left unmatched. Germline V gene sequence: CDR1 LGHNA, CDR2 YNFKEQ. CDR3 DNA: TGTGCCAGCAGCCAAAAACTAGCGAGCAGCTCCTACGAGCAGTACTTC. Translating gives CASSQKLASSSYEQYF.